This record covers a single T cell receptor beta chain. This sample stems from a study of blood T cell repertoires in COVID-19. On the study more broadly: The samples span acute and convalescent COVID-19 from the United States, Italy and Spain.

Authors' analysis steps: Reference gene primer amplification yielded estimated nucleated cell counts. The data were produced by immunoSEQ multiplex PCR, yet TCRdb's version contains in-frame clones alone and is incomplete. V and J calls and clone size are as listed in that table; D and trimming were resolved from the DNA. Of approximately 41,000 clones in the sample, under 90% were seen once. The V gene's germline CDR1 is MDHEN and CDR2 SYDVKM. The V end was cut by 2 bases, the J end by 3 bases, with 17 bases between. The CDR3 consists of 17 residues. The chain combines TRBV28 with TRBJ1-5; D remains unclear. The TCR was taken from a middle-aged man with active COVID-19. The sample consisted of peripheral blood. As DNA, the CDR3 is TGTGCCAGCAGTTTACTAGGCTGGTCGGAATACAATCAGCCCCAGCATTTT. Protein sequence: CASSLLGWSEYNQPQHF.